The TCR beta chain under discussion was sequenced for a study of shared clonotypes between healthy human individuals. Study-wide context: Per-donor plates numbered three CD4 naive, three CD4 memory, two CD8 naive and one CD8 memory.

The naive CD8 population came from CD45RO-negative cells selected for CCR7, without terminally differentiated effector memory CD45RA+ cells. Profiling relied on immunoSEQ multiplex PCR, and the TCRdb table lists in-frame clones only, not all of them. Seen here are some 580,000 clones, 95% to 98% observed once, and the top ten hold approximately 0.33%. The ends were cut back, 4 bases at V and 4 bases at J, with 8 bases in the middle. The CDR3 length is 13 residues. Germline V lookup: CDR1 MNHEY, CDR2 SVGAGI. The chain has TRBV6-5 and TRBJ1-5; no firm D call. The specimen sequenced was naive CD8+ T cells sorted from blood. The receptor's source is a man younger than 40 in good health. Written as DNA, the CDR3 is TGTGCCAGCAGTTGGGGAGGAAATCAGCCCCAGCATTTT. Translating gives CASSWGGNQPQHF.